This T cell receptor beta chain was recorded in a study of identical twins. Study conclusions and caveats: Abundant beta clonotypes from cord blood had fewer insertions, unlike memory repertoires, which showed none. Where beta out-of-frame sequences were concerned, excess twin sharing was weaker. Twin-shared out-of-frame alpha sequences were enriched for low generation probability.

V was clipped by 6 bases and J by 5 bases; unmatched bases: 7. Germline V gene lookup returns CDR1 SEHNR and CDR2 FQNEAQ (reference sequence). The CDR3 sequence is 14 residues long. A remark on this clonotype: The antigen remains unidentified.

TCRdb reprocessed the 5' RACE reads via MiXCR and lists one record per CDR3 protein. The sample consists of around 470,000 distinct CDR3 sequences, 14% of them appearing once. These same data were also listed under a study on yellow fever vaccine responses in identical twins.

Sequences were obtained from CD4+ T cells sorted from blood. The rearrangement links TRBV7-9 to TRBJ1-5; 7 nucleotides line up with TRBD1. This receptor was identified in a woman aged 18-30 years in good health. In nucleotides, the CDR3 is TGTGCCAGCAGTTGGGGACAGAGCCATCAGCCCCAGCATTTT. Translating gives CASSWGQSHQPQHF. Based on the CDR3 plus reference TRBV7-9 and TRBJ1-5, the full variable domain is DTGVSQNPRHKITKRGQNVTFRCDPISEHNRLYWYRQTLGQGPEFLTYFQNEAQLEKSRLLSDRFSAERPKGSFSTLEIQRTEQGDSAMYLCASSWGQSHQPQHFGDGTRLSIL.